The rows below give T cell receptor beta chains drawn from one sample of a study of blood T cell repertoires in COVID-19. The table came from immunoSEQ multiplex PCR; TCRdb's copy has only in-frame clones and leaves some out. This sample carries around 340,000 clones, 86% of them seen once, and the ten largest clones take under 8.5%. Sequencing was done on a sample of peripheral blood. Receptor source: a woman aged 60 to 75 with COVID-19, enrolled during active disease. Both conserved end residues are part of each CDR3. D genes are given only for firm matches. Only some rows state a clone size, as once, few, many or a class for expanded clones.

J	D	V	size	DNA	CDR3
TRBJ2-1	TRBD2	TRBV7-9	once	TGTGCCAGCAGCTTAGTTTCGGGGGGAGCTAACAATGAGCAGTTCTTC	CASSLVSGGANNEQFF
TRBJ2-1	TRBD2	TRBV5-1	-	TGCGCCAGCAGCTTGGCCGGGACTAGCGGGGGATCTGATGAGCAGTTCTTC	CASSLAGTSGGSDEQFF
TRBJ2-1	-	TRBV6-1	-	TGTGCCAGCAGTGAACTATACAATGAGCAGTTCTTC	CASSELYNEQFF
TRBJ1-2	TRBD1	TRBV10-3	-	TGTGCCATCACAAGTCAGTCCCAGGGGGAAGGCTACACCTTC	CAITSQSQGEGYTF
TRBJ1-1	-	TRBV12-5	once	TGTGCTAGTGGCGGGTTGTCGAAGGAAGCTTTCTTT	CASGGLSKEAFF
TRBJ2-1	TRBD1	TRBV7-9	-	TGTGCCAGCAGCTTCCGACAGGGGTACAATGAGCAGTTCTTC	CASSFRQGYNEQFF
TRBJ2-5	-	TRBV6-2/TRBV6-3	-	TGTGCCAGCAGTTATCCCACAGCGGGCCAAGAGACCCAGTACTTC	CASSYPTAGQETQYF
TRBJ2-7	TRBD2	TRBV9	-	TGTGCCAGCAGCACTACTAGCGGCCCCTACGAGCAGTACTTC	CASSTTSGPYEQYF
TRBJ1-1	TRBD1	TRBV30	many	TGTGCCTGGGAGCCGGGACAGGAGGCCTGGGCTTTCTTT	CAWEPGQEAWAFF
TRBJ2-5	-	TRBV5-5	-	TGTGCCAGCAGCCCCCTGACAGGGACTGGAGAGACCCAGTACTTC	CASSPLTGTGETQYF
TRBJ2-2	TRBD2	TRBV10-3	few	TGTGCCATCAGTCCTCATCCCGGGACTAGCGGGGGTCCGATCACCGGGGAGCTGTTTTTT	CAISPHPGTSGGPITGELFF
TRBJ1-1	-	TRBV30	-	TGTGCCTGGAGTGTAGCACAGCCTTTGAACACTGAAGCTTTCTTT	CAWSVAQPLNTEAFF
TRBJ2-7	TRBD2	TRBV3-1/TRBV3-2	-	TGTGCCAGCAGCCAAGTCGGGACTAGCGGGGGCCTCGCGCAGTACTTC	CASSQVGTSGGLAQYF
TRBJ1-1	-	TRBV5-1	-	TGCGCCAGCAGCTTGGCCCAACAGAACACTGAAGCTTTCTTT	CASSLAQQNTEAFF
TRBJ2-3	TRBD1	TRBV5-1	-	TGCGCCAGCAGCTTGGGGGGGACAGCAGTCACAGATACGCAGTATTTT	CASSLGGTAVTDTQYF
TRBJ1-3	-	TRBV9	-	TGTGCCAGCAGCGTAGAAGGGGTTGGTGGAAACACCATATATTTT	CASSVEGVGGNTIYF
TRBJ2-7	TRBD1	TRBV7-6	-	TGTGCCAGCAGCTGGAGACAGGGTGTCTCCTACGAGCAGTACTTC	CASSWRQGVSYEQYF
TRBJ2-1	TRBD2	TRBV11-2	-	TGTGCCAGCAGCCCGACTAGCGGGGGCTCTCTCTTCGAGCAGTTCTTC	CASSPTSGGSLFEQFF
TRBJ1-5	-	TRBV19	few	TGTGCCAGCGTTAAGGGCACGGGGGAGTTGAGCAATCAGCCCCAGCATTTT	CASVKGTGELSNQPQHF
TRBJ1-5	TRBD1	TRBV7-9	-	TGTGCCAGCAGCTTATCGGGACAGGGGATGGGCAATCAGCCCCAGCATTTT	CASSLSGQGMGNQPQHF
TRBJ2-1	TRBD1	TRBV5-1	-	TGCGCCAGCAGCTTGCTGTCGCCAGGGGGCGGCAATGAGCAGTTCTTC	CASSLLSPGGGNEQFF
TRBJ2-1	TRBD1	TRBV5-6	-	TGTGCCAGCACGGGACAGGTTCACCATGAGCAGTTCTTC	CASTGQVHHEQFF
TRBJ2-1	TRBD2	TRBV10-3	-	TGTGCCATCCGACTAGCGGGGAGCTCCTACAATGAGCAGTTCTTC	CAIRLAGSSYNEQFF
TRBJ1-2	-	TRBV6-2/TRBV6-3	-	TGTGCCAGCATCCCTGCGGGGGGGCTAACTGGCTACACCTTC	CASIPAGGLTGYTF
TRBJ2-3	-	TRBV9	few	TGTGCCAGCAGCGTATATGGCGGAGAGGGCACAGATACGCAGTATTTT	CASSVYGGEGTDTQYF
TRBJ2-4	TRBD2	TRBV30	-	TGTGCCTGGAGTGTGGGGACTAGCGGGGCCAAAAACATTCAGTACTTC	CAWSVGTSGAKNIQYF
TRBJ2-4	TRBD2	TRBV5-1	-	TGCGCCAGCAGCCCGGAGGGGACTAGCGGGGCGCTAGCCAAAAACATTCAGTACTTC	CASSPEGTSGALAKNIQYF
TRBJ2-3	TRBD2	TRBV27	-	TGTGCCAGCAGTCCCGGGACTAGCGGCACAGATACGCAGTATTTT	CASSPGTSGTDTQYF
TRBJ2-3	-	TRBV30	-	TGTGCCTGGAGTCAACAGATGGGCACAGATACGCAGTATTTT	CAWSQQMGTDTQYF
TRBJ1-2	-	TRBV2	-	TGTGCCAGCAGTGATCGGACAGAACACTATGGCTACACCTTC	CASSDRTEHYGYTF
TRBJ1-3	-	TRBV7-9	-	TGTGCCAGCAGCTCAGACCCTGCACTAGACACCATATATTTT	CASSSDPALDTIYF
TRBJ2-4	-	TRBV15	-	TGTGCCACCAGCAGAGATAGAGTGCGGGGAAACATTCAGTACTTC	CATSRDRVRGNIQYF
TRBJ2-1	TRBD2	TRBV7-3	-	TGTGCCAGCAGCTCAAGACTAGCGGGGTTGAGTGAGCAGTTCTTC	CASSSRLAGLSEQFF
TRBJ2-5	-	TRBV7-2	-	TGTGCCAGCCAGTCCCAGTACCAAGAGACCCAGTACTTC	CASQSQYQETQYF
TRBJ1-1	-	TRBV7-9	-	TGTGCCAGCAGCTTCATCATTGGGGGGTTTTTCTTT	CASSFIIGGFFF
TRBJ2-1	-	TRBV27	-	TGTGCCAGCAGTTTATCGCGAGGGCTCGACTACAATGAGCAGTTCTTC	CASSLSRGLDYNEQFF
TRBJ1-1	-	TRBV6-2/TRBV6-3	-	TGTGCCAGCAGCTTTCCCGGGGTAGAAGCTTTCTTT	CASSFPGVEAFF
TRBJ2-7	-	TRBV3-1/TRBV3-2	once	TGTGCCAGCAGCCTACAGGGTCCCTACGAGCAGTACTTC	CASSLQGPYEQYF
TRBJ1-2	-	TRBV19	-	TGTGCCAGTAGTCACTACTATGGCTACACCTTC	CASSHYYGYTF
TRBJ1-1	-	TRBV27	-	TGTGCCAGCAGTTCAGTAATTACCGATAAAATTTACACTGAAGCTTTCTTT	CASSSVITDKIYTEAFF
TRBJ1-1	-	TRBV6-6	few	TGTGCCAGCAGTCGCCTAAAAACAGGGGAAGCTTTCTTT	CASSRLKTGEAFF
TRBJ2-5	-	TRBV3-1/TRBV3-2	-	TGTGCCAGCAGCCAAGCCGGGACTCTAGAGACCCAGTACTTC	CASSQAGTLETQYF
TRBJ2-5	TRBD2	TRBV19	-	TGTGCCAGTAGTATAGTTCGCCTAGCGGGCCTAGAGACCCAGTACTTC	CASSIVRLAGLETQYF
TRBJ2-1	-	TRBV29-1	-	TGCAGCGTTGAATCCCGGGATGAGCAGTTCTTC	CSVESRDEQFF
TRBJ2-3	-	TRBV19	-	TGTGCCAGTAGTATAGATTCAGTCTCAGATACGCAGTATTTT	CASSIDSVSDTQYF